This is a list of T cell receptor beta chains from one sample in a study of T-cell memory formation after mild COVID-19. TCRdb ran MiXCR on the 5' RACE reads and lists one entry per CDR3 protein. The sample yields about 270,000 distinct CDR3 sequences, approximately 15% seen once. Sequenced material: PBMCs or a T cell subset sorted from them (not recorded which). The source of these receptors is an adult woman who had mild COVID-19 (a few samples of this study predate the infection). Cell type and time point are not known. Both conserved end residues are part of each CDR3.

>15|TRBV5-1
CASSFRDGGTETQYF
>15|TRBV6-5
CASTGGSPENSPLHF
>15|TRBV6-5
CASRRTGALNTEAFF
>14|TRBV24-1
CATSDPSRGDEQYF
>12|TRBV29-1
CSVVVSSGGYTF
>16|TRBV4-2
CASRHTSGRDTGELFF
>15|TRBV24-1
CATSPGVGRTYGYTF
>15|TRBV18
CASSPRLAGDGEQFF
>14|TRBV11-3
CASSRDNSEETQYF
>17|TRBV7-6
CASSRTSGGAVNNEQFF
>17|TRBV7-2
CASSLSGTSGGAKTQYF
>12|TRBV7-8
CASSFGQGSYTF
>14|TRBV6-5
CASSYSRGAYGYTF
>16|TRBV6-5
CASSYTGRTRGYGYTF
>11|TRBV29-1
CSVEQGTEAFF
>13|TRBV6-5
CASSYSGTYEQYF
>14|TRBV29-1
CSATIGTGNQPQHF
>15|TRBV19
CASSIDARGREKLFF
>15|TRBV7-9
CASRKGGGGANVLTF
>16|TRBV3-1
CASRQRAGVYTDTQYF
>14|TRBV2
CASTFADGASTQYF
>16|TRBV5-4
CASSPLTGAMNTEAFF
>12|TRBV7-3
CASSLPGGTQYF
>17|TRBV18
CASSPPANAGVNYGYTF
>14|TRBV24-1
CATSDVQGHREQFF
>14|TRBV7-2
CASSLSGDNQPQHF
>13|TRBV12-3/TRBV12-4
CASSFSGGYGYTF
>16|TRBV5-4
CASSFNPEGRYNEQFF
>15|TRBV7-9
CASSLLGPSNYGYTF
>15|TRBV3-1
CASSPLGGNPTEAFF
>15|TRBV5-1
CASSLGASSTYEQYF
>15|TRBV27
CASRRSGTGVYEQYF
>14|TRBV21-1
CASSKARLNTEAFF
>13|TRBV7-3
CASSLNGYYGYTF
>16|TRBV12-3/TRBV12-4
CASSFSSLAALNEQYF
>19|TRBV12-3/TRBV12-4
CASSRPYLRQGSRINEQFF
>14|TRBV7-2
CASSPGQGRYEQYF
>10|TRBV30
CAWTRQEAFF
>14|TRBV2
CASTGGGAPYEQYF
>20|TRBV4-1
CASSRFKGQTYQGGLYEQFF
>15|TRBV7-9
CASSLITGRQETQYF